This entry describes one T cell receptor (beta chain). Its antigen is as yet unknown. Libraries were made from TCR beta cDNA, and they carried unique molecular identifiers. Roughly 450,000 cDNA molecules were recovered from an input of about 0.9 to 10 million T cells. A single record per CDR3 protein comes from TCRdb applying MiXCR to the PCR reads. Here the sample spans hundreds of thousands of distinct CDR3 sequences, around 27% being singletons. V lost 6 bases and J 2 bases, leaving 14 bases between the germline ends. This CDR3 is 15 amino acids long. This record belongs to a study of post-analysis software for immune sequencing data. Study as a whole: As for disease course, relapsing-remitting, secondary progressive and progressive-relapsing multiple sclerosis were all included. Whole-study results and caveats: Those with multiple sclerosis, the patient group, showed significantly lower normalized Chao1 diversity than controls. When the samples were clustered directly with F measure, those that had been prepared in the same batch showed strong co-clustering. Four or five TRBV segments occurring more often in patients than controls included TRBV5-6, TRBV5-1 and TRBV20-1.

V and J are TRBV12-3 or TRBV12-4 and TRBJ2-1; D possibly corresponds to TRBD1 (5 bases). Sequenced sample: blood. The TCR originated in a girl aged 5-17 years with multiple sclerosis. CDR3 sequence (DNA): TGTGCCAGCAGAGGACACCCCTCGACCTACAATGAGCAGTTCTTC. Translation gives CASRGHPSTYNEQFF.